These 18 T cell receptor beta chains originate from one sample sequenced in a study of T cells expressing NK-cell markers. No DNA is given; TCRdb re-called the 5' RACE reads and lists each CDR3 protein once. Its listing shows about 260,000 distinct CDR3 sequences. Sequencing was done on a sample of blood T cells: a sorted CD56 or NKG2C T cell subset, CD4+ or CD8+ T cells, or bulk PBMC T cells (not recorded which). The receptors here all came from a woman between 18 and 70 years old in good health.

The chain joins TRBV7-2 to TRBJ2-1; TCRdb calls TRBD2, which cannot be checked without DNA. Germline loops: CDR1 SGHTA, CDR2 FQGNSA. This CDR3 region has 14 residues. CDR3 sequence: CASSWTSGGNEQFF.

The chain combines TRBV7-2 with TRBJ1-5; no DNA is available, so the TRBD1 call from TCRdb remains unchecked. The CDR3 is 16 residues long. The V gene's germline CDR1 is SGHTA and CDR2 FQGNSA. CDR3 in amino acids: CASSPPGAGTNQPQHF.

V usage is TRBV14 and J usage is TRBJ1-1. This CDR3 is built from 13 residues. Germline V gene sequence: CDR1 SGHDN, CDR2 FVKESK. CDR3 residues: CASSQLLLSEAFF.

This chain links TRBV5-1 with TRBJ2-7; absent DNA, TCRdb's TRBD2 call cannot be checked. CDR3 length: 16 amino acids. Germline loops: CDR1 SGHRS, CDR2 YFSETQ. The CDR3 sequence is CASSPLLAGGTYEQYF. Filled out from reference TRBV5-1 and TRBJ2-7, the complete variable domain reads KAGVTQTPRYLIKTRGQQVTLSCSPISGHRSVSWYQQTPGQGLQFLFEYFSETQRNKGNFPGRFSGRQFSNSRSEMNVSTLELGDSALYLCASSPLLAGGTYEQYFGPGTRLTVT.

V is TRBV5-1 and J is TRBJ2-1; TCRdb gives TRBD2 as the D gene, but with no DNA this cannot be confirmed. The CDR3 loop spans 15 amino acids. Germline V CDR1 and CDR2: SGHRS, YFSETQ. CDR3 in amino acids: CASSSSGVSRNEQFF. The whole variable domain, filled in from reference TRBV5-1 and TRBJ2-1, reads KAGVTQTPRYLIKTRGQQVTLSCSPISGHRSVSWYQQTPGQGLQFLFEYFSETQRNKGNFPGRFSGRQFSNSRSEMNVSTLELGDSALYLCASSSSGVSRNEQFFGPGTRLTVL.

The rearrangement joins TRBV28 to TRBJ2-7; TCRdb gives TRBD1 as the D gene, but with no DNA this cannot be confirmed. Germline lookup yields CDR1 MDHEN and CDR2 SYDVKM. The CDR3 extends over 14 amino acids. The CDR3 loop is CASSFSGTAYEQYF.

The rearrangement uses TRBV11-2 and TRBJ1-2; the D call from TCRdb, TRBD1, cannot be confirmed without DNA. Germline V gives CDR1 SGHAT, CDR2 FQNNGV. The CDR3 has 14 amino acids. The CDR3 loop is CASSLTGLDYGYTF.

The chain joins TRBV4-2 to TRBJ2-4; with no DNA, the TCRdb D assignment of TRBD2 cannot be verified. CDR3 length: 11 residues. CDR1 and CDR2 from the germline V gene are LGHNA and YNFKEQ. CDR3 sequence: CASEREGIQYF.

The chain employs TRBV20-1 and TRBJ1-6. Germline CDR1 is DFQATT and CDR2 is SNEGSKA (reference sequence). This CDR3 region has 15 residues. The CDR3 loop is CSARPLDLRGSPLHF.

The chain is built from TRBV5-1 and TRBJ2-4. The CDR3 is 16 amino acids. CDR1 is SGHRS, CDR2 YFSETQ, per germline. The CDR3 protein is CASSSGTVLAKNIQYF. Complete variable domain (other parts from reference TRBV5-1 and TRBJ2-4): KAGVTQTPRYLIKTRGQQVTLSCSPISGHRSVSWYQQTPGQGLQFLFEYFSETQRNKGNFPGRFSGRQFSNSRSEMNVSTLELGDSALYLCASSSGTVLAKNIQYFGAGTRLSVL.

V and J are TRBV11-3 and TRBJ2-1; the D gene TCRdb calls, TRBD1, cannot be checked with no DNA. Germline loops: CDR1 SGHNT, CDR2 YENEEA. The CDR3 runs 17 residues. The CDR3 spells CASSLATGASLGNEQFF.

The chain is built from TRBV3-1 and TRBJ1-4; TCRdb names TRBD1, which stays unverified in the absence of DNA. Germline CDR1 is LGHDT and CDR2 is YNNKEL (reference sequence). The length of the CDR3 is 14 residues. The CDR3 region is CASSPGTSGGKLFF.

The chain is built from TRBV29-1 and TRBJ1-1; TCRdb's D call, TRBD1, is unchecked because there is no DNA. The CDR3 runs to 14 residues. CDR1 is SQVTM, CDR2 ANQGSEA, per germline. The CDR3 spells CSVVGTGGNTEAFF.

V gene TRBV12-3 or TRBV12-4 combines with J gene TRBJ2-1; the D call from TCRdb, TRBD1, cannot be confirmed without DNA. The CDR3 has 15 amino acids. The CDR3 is CASSSGSFRYNEQFF.

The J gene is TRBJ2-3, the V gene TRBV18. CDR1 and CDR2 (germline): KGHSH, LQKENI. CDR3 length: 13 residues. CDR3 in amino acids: CASSFGLVDTQYF.

The CDR3 spells CSARLDTLSPQPQHF. This chain joins TRBV20-1 and TRBJ1-5; the TCRdb D gene call, TRBD1, has no DNA to confirm it. CDR1 DFQATT and CDR2 SNEGSKA come from the germline V gene (reference sequence). The CDR3 extends over 15 amino acids.

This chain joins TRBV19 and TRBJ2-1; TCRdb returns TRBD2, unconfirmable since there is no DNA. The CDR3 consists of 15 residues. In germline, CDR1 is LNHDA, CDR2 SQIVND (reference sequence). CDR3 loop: CASRNGLPVGNEQFF.

This CDR3 is CASSLGGADYGYTF. The chain combines TRBV5-1 with TRBJ1-2; as DNA is missing, the TRBD1 call by TCRdb cannot be tested. There are 14 residues in the CDR3. The germline CDR1 and CDR2 sequences are SGHRS and YFSETQ.